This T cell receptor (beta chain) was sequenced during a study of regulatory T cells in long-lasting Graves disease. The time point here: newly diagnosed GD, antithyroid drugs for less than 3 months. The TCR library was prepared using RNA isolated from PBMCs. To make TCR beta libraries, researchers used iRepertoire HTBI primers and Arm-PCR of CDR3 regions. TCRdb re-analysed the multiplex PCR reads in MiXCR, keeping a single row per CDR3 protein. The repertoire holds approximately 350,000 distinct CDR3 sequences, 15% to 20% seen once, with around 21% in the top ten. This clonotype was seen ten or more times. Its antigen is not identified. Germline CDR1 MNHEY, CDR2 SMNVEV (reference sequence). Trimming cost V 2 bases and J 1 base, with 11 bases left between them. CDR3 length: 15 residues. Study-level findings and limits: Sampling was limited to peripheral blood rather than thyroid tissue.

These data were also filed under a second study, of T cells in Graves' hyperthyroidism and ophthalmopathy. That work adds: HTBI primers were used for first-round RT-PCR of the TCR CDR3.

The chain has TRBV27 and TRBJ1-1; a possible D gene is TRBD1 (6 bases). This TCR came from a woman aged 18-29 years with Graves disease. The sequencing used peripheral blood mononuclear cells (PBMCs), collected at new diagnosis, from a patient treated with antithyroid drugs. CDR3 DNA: TGTGCCAGCAGTTTACGGACAGCGCAGAACACTGAAGCTTTCTTT. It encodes CASSLRTAQNTEAFF.